One sample yielded the 26 T cell receptor beta chains listed below, sequenced in a study of blood T cell repertoires in COVID-19 (dated by TCRdb to 2018 to 2021). Libraries were made using the immunoSEQ multiplex PCR assay. TCRdb retrieved this table from immuneACCESS and kept in-frame rearrangements only. Not all clones are present; in checked studies, unresolved V genes account for under half, and no reason is known for the remainder. The sample contains about 46,000 clones, more than 75% of them found a single time. Clones ranked in the top ten supply 15% to 20% of the sample. The source material was peripheral blood. The origin of the receptors is a human donor in a cohort sampled during active COVID-19.

The rearrangement joins TRBV6-1 to TRBJ1-5, with TRBD1 identical over 7 bases. Trimming at V came to 2 bases and at J to 7 bases, leaving 8 bases not matched to a gene. Germline V gives CDR1 MNHNS, CDR2 SASEGT. CDR3 length equals 15 residues. The CDR3 reads CASSERSGGGQPQHF. CDR3 bases: TGTGCCAGCAGTGAAAGGTCAGGGGGTGGGCAGCCCCAGCATTTT.

The chain recombines TRBV27 with TRBJ2-2, with D perhaps TRBD1 (5 bases). Germline V gene data show CDR1 as MNHEY and CDR2 as SMNVEV (reference sequence). V lost 2 bases and J 5 bases, leaving 15 bases between the germline ends. The CDR3 loop spans 16 amino acids. CDR3 sequence (DNA): TGTGCCAGCAGTTTACAGTCAGGGCAATGGACCGGGGAGCTGTTTTTT. Protein: CASSLQSGQWTGELFF.

J is TRBJ2-3 and V is TRBV19, with D maybe TRBD2 (6 bases). V was cut by 5 bases and J by 0 bases, with 9 bases left in between. Germline values: CDR1 LNHDA, CDR2 SQIVND (reference sequence). This CDR3 is 14 amino acids long. As DNA, the CDR3 is TGTGCCAGTAGTGCCGGGAGAAGCACAGATACGCAGTATTTT. It is translated as CASSAGRSTDTQYF.

This chain connects TRBV7-2 to TRBJ2-3, with TRBD2 matching 15 bases. Looked up from germline, CDR1 is SGHTA and CDR2 is FQGNSA. The V and J ends lost 3 bases and 3 bases, in that order; junction bases with no gene match: 1. CDR3 length: 16 residues. DNA of the CDR3: TGTGCCAGCAGCTTGGGACTAGCGGGAGGTACAGATACGCAGTATTTT. The encoded protein is CASSLGLAGGTDTQYF. The full variable domain, with the rest looked up from reference TRBV7-2 and TRBJ2-3, is GAGVSQSPSNKVTEKGKDVELRCDPISGHTALYWYRQSLGQGLEFLIYFQGNSAPDKSGLPSDRFSAERTGGSVSTLTIQRTQQEDSAVYLCASSLGLAGGTDTQYFGPGTRLTVL.

This clone was picked up one time. The gene calls are TRBV28 and TRBJ1-1; D is undetermined. Per the germline V gene, CDR1 is MDHEN and CDR2 is SYDVKM. CDR3 length: 11 residues. Trimming removed 8 bases from V and 10 bases from J, with 14 bases in between. The DNA for the CDR3 is TGTGCCAGCCAGGCGGCGGGTGGAGCTTTCTTT. Its translation: CASQAAGGAFF.

This clone appeared once. The DNA of the CDR3 is TGTGCCACCTCGGAGGGACAGATCTACGAGCAGTACTTC. Amino acid sequence: CATSEGQIYEQYF. This sequence joins TRBV10-3 and TRBJ2-7; a possible D gene is TRBD1 (7 bases). V was trimmed by 10 bases and J by 3 bases, leaving 16 bases between them. CDR1 and CDR2 from the germline V gene are ENHRY and SYGVKD. The CDR3 sequence is 13 residues long.

This clone has just one count. The V call is TRBV7-9, the J call TRBJ2-3; maybe TRBD2 (5 bases). Trimming removed 2 bases from V and 2 bases from J, with 11 bases in between. This CDR3 contains 15 residues. Germline V gene sequence: CDR1 SEHNR, CDR2 FQNEAQ (reference sequence). CDR3 amino acids: CASSLSAELTDTQYF. The CDR3 nucleotides read TGTGCCAGCAGCTTATCAGCGGAACTCACAGATACGCAGTATTTT.

V and J are TRBV11-2 and TRBJ1-1, with TRBD1 identical over 8 bases. V was clipped by 8 bases and J by 0 bases; unmatched bases: 8. Germline V gene sequence: CDR1 SGHAT, CDR2 FQNNGV. The CDR3 runs 15 residues. CDR3 residues: CASSGRDRMNTEAFF. DNA of the CDR3: TGTGCCAGCTCGGGAAGGGACAGGATGAACACTGAAGCTTTCTTT.

V is TRBV28 and J is TRBJ1-2; 7 nucleotides align to TRBD1. The CDR3 sequence is 14 residues long. Trimming took 5 bases from V and 6 from J; bases not matched to a gene: 9. Looked up from germline, CDR1 is MDHEN and CDR2 is SYDVKM. CDR3 DNA sequence: TGTGCCAGCAGTGATCCGGGACAGCTAGATGGCTACACCTTC. It translates to CASSDPGQLDGYTF.

The rearrangement links TRBV5-1 to TRBJ2-7, with TRBD1 matching over 10 bases. J was trimmed by 1 base and V by 4 bases; bases with no gene match: 11. Germline V gene data show CDR1 as SGHRS and CDR2 as YFSETQ. The CDR3 runs 17 residues. CDR3: CASSGGTGDPSSYEQYF. The CDR3, as DNA: TGCGCCAGCAGCGGTGGGACAGGGGACCCAAGTTCCTACGAGCAGTACTTC.

The rearrangement links TRBV5-1 to TRBJ2-6; D unresolved. V lost 4 bases to trimming and J lost 2 bases, with 10 bases between them. CDR3 length: 15 residues. Germline loops: CDR1 SGHRS, CDR2 YFSETQ. The CDR3 sequence is CASSVYSTGANVLTF. The CDR3 region has the DNA TGCGCCAGCAGCGTTTACTCTACTGGGGCCAACGTCCTGACTTTC.

This chain connects TRBV7-9 to TRBJ2-5; TRBD2 aligns across 9 bases. Trimming at V came to 4 bases and at J to 5 bases, leaving 14 bases not matched to a gene. Germline V CDR1 and CDR2: SEHNR, FQNEAQ (reference sequence). The CDR3 has 17 residues. The CDR3 DNA is TGTGCCAGCAGCTCCCGGAACGGCGGGAGGGCCGGTGAGACCCAGTACTTC. The encoded protein is CASSSRNGGRAGETQYF.

The CDR3 DNA reads as TGTGCCAGCAGTGGACAAACCGGGACAGGGGTATCCTACGAGCAGTACTTC. Amino acids: CASSGQTGTGVSYEQYF. The chain is built from TRBV6-1 and TRBJ2-7; 10 bases align to TRBD1. The V gene's germline CDR1 is MNHNS and CDR2 SASEGT. CDR3 size: 17 residues. V lost 4 bases and J lost 1; bases outside the gene matches: 10.

Written as DNA, the CDR3 is TGTGCCAGCAGCAATGGACAGGGCCACACAGATACGCAGTATTTT. Its protein product is CASSNGQGHTDTQYF. The chain carries TRBV7-7 and TRBJ2-3; 8 bases agree with TRBD1. The CDR3 is 15 residues long. Germline V gene sequence: CDR1 SSHAT, CDR2 FNYEAQ (reference sequence). Germline trimming cut 5 bases from V and 2 bases from J; bases unmatched to any gene: 6.

This chain uses TRBV10-1 with TRBJ1-1, with TRBD1 identical over 7 bases. V lost 5 bases and J lost 5; bases outside the gene matches: 5. The CDR3 has 13 residues. The germline V gene encodes CDR1 WNHNN and CDR2 SYGVQD (reference sequence). The CDR3 sequence: CASSSDRVTEAFF. CDR3 sequence (DNA): TGCGCCAGCAGTTCAGACAGGGTTACTGAAGCTTTCTTT.

The genes are TRBV2 and TRBJ2-6, with a tentative D call TRBD1 (6 bases). The CDR3 has 18 residues. Looked up from germline, CDR1 is SNHLY and CDR2 is FYNNEI. Trimming took off 7 bases at V and 0 bases at J, with 19 bases between the two ends. The CDR3 nucleotides are TGTGCCAGCATGGGCAGGGACATCCTTTTCTCTGGGGCCAACGTCCTGACTTTC. It translates to CASMGRDILFSGANVLTF.

The V call is TRBV6-5, the J call TRBJ2-7; 10 nucleotides line up with TRBD2. Germline V CDR1 and CDR2: MNHEY, SVGAGI. The junction had 8 bases not matched to a gene; V was cut back by 6 bases and J by 3 bases. The length of the CDR3 is 15 residues. CDR3: CASRTLAGGLYEQYF. The CDR3 region has the DNA TGTGCCAGCAGGACGTTAGCGGGAGGCCTCTACGAGCAGTACTTC.

The chain recombines TRBV7-9 with TRBJ1-5; D unclear. The V and J ends lost 1 base and 6 bases respectively, with 10 bases between them. Germline values: CDR1 SEHNR, CDR2 FQNEAQ (reference sequence). This CDR3 is built from 14 residues. As DNA, the CDR3 is TGTGCCAGCAGCTTAGGAGGGAACAGTCAGCCCCAGCATTTT. Its protein product is CASSLGGNSQPQHF.

The gene calls are TRBV7-9 and TRBJ2-7; 9 bases are a match to TRBD1. CDR3 size: 15 residues. The germline gives CDR1 SEHNR, CDR2 FQNEAQ (reference sequence). With V trimmed by 2 bases and J by 5 bases, 7 bases remained unmatched. The DNA for the CDR3 is TGTGCCAGCAGCTTATCACAGGGGGCGATCCACGAGCAGTACTTC. Translation: CASSLSQGAIHEQYF.

A few counts support this clone. The rearrangement joins TRBV10-3 to TRBJ1-1; D is possibly TRBD1 (6 bases). V was pared by 6 bases and J by 1 base, with 12 bases between. Looked up from germline, CDR1 is ENHRY and CDR2 is SYGVKD. This CDR3 spans 14 amino acids. The CDR3 spells CAISRTETNTEAFF. CDR3 coding DNA: TGTGCCATCAGCCGGACAGAGACGAACACTGAAGCTTTCTTT.

The chain recombines TRBV7-3 with TRBJ2-3, with a weak D call TRBD1 (6 bases). The V and J ends lost 2 bases and 1 base respectively, with 13 bases between them. This CDR3 contains 16 residues. The germline CDR1 and CDR2 sequences are SGHTA and FQGTGA. CDR3 region: CASSLGDTGRTDTQYF. The CDR3 DNA reads as TGTGCCAGCAGCTTAGGGGACACCGGTCGCACAGATACGCAGTATTTT.

V usage is TRBV2 and J usage is TRBJ2-5, with 9 nucleotides matching TRBD1. Germline trimming cut 2 bases from V and 2 bases from J; bases unmatched to any gene: 3. Germline V gene data show CDR1 as SNHLY and CDR2 as FYNNEI. The CDR3 totals 15 residues. The CDR3 DNA is TGTGCCAGCAGTGAACGTGGACAGGGGCAAGAGACCCAGTACTTC. It yields the protein CASSERGQGQETQYF.

This clone was seen a single time. This sequence joins TRBV3-1 (or the pseudogene TRBV3-2) and TRBJ1-6, with 7 bases aligning to TRBD1. The germline V gene encodes CDR1 LGHDT and CDR2 YNNKEL (reference sequence). V lost 4 bases and J lost 6; bases outside the gene matches: 3. The CDR3 runs 14 residues. The CDR3 DNA is TGTGCCAGCAGCCTGGGACAGATTAATTCACCCCTCCACTTT. It translates to CASSLGQINSPLHF.

The chain employs TRBV6-5 and TRBJ2-4; D perhaps matches TRBD2 (6 bases). V lost 4 bases and J 7 bases, leaving 14 bases between the germline ends. CDR1 MNHEY and CDR2 SVGAGI come from the germline V gene. The CDR3 runs 14 residues. In DNA form, the CDR3 reads TGTGCCAGCAGTTCCCGGGAGAGGGGTAACATTCAGTACTTC. Protein: CASSSRERGNIQYF.

The chain has TRBV13 and TRBJ1-5, with TRBD1 matching 9 bases. Germline CDR1 reads PRHDT; CDR2 reads FYEKMQ (reference sequence). Germline trimming cut 5 bases from V and 5 bases from J; bases unmatched to any gene: 16. This CDR3 contains 18 residues. The CDR3 DNA sequence: TGTGCCAGCAGCGGAGCAGGGACAGGGTATCAATCTGATCAGCCCCAGCATTTT. Protein product: CASSGAGTGYQSDQPQHF.

This rearrangement joins TRBV19 to TRBJ2-1; TRBD2 matches at 14 bases. Germline CDR1 reads LNHDA; CDR2 reads SQIVND (reference sequence). J was trimmed by 4 bases and V by 4 bases; bases with no gene match: 3. CDR3 length: 16 residues. CDR3 nucleotides: TGTGCCAGTAGTACTTGGACTAGCGGGAGGTACAATGAGCAGTTCTTC. It yields the protein CASSTWTSGRYNEQFF.